This T cell receptor beta chain was recovered during a study of tumor and adjacent non-tumor tissue in lung cancer. This sample's RNA came from whole unsorted tissue. The normal lung tissue was taken more than 3 cm from the tumor edge. Three rounds of nested PCR, following a modified ARM-PCR protocol, produced the TCRbeta library. From the multiplex PCR reads, TCRdb called clonotypes with MiXCR, one entry per CDR3 protein. The sample has about 43,000 distinct CDR3 sequences, roughly 60% seen once. V shed 1 base and J shed 5 bases, with 16 bases lying between them. Looked up from germline, CDR1 is SGHNT and CDR2 is YYREEE (reference sequence). This CDR3 has 16 residues.

This receptor was identified in a man aged 45-65 years with non-small cell lung cancer. This chain uses TRBV5-4 with TRBJ2-1; the D is unclear. Sequences were obtained from distant non-tumor lung tissue. The chain's CDR3 is CASSLTGRWSNNEQFF. The CDR3, as DNA: TGTGCCAGCAGCTTGACGGGCAGATGGAGCAACAATGAGCAGTTCTTC. The whole variable domain, remainder taken from reference TRBV5-4 and TRBJ2-1, is ETGVTQSPTHLIKTRGQQVTLRCSSQSGHNTVSWYQQALGQGPQFIFQYYREEENGRGNFPPRFSGLQFPNYSSELNVNALELDDSALYLCASSLTGRWSNNEQFFGPGTRLTVL.